The 16 T cell receptor beta chains in this list originate from one sample, sequenced in a study of blood T cell repertoires in COVID-19. Here immunoSEQ multiplex PCR was the method, and the copy in TCRdb shows in-frame clones only, minus some. This repertoire shows some 160,000 clones, approximately 90% found once; its top ten account for over 2%. Material: peripheral blood. The receptors come from a man aged 50-60 years who had recovered from COVID-19.

The gene calls are TRBV6-2 or TRBV6-3 and TRBJ2-7; D might be TRBD2 (6 bases). CDR3 size: 15 residues. The V gene lost 5 bases and the J gene lost 0 bases, with 14 bases spanning the gap. Germline V lookup: CDR1 MNHEY, CDR2 SVGEGT. The DNA for the CDR3 is TGTGCCAGCAGTCACAGCGGGTTGAGCTCCTACGAGCAGTACTTC. Translation gives CASSHSGLSSYEQYF.

The chain joins TRBV5-1 to TRBJ2-3; weak D call: TRBD2 (6 bases). CDR1 SGHRS and CDR2 YFSETQ come from the germline V gene. The V end lost 4 bases, the J end lost 3 bases, and 9 bases lay between the germline ends. The CDR3 sequence is 13 residues long. CDR3 loop: CASSMGLTDTQYF. In DNA form, the CDR3 reads TGCGCCAGCAGCATGGGACTTACAGATACGCAGTATTTT.

As for this clone: The DNA is left out, because the CDR3 cannot be placed on it with certainty; the CDR3 is given as TCRdb lists it. This chain links TRBV7-3 with TRBJ2-2; TRBD2, the table's D call, lacks a check against the DNA. Termini included, the CDR3 measures 16 amino acids. Per germline, CDR1 SGHTA and CDR2 FQGTGA. The CDR3 loop is CASSFGSGVNTGELFF.

The chain joins TRBV6-6 to TRBJ1-1; D uncertain. Germline loops: CDR1 MNHNY, CDR2 SVGAGI (reference sequence). Trimming stripped 0 bases from V and 6 bases from J, with 8 bases between. The CDR3 totals 13 residues. CDR3 nucleotides: TGTGCCAGCAGTTACTCGATCGGGGCTGAAGCTTTCTTT. Its translation: CASSYSIGAEAFF.

This sequence joins TRBV2 and TRBJ2-7; D remains ambiguous. The CDR3 consists of 12 residues. Germline values: CDR1 SNHLY, CDR2 FYNNEI. V lost 7 bases, J lost 7 bases, and 14 bases lay in between. The chain's CDR3 is CASTQSEGEQYF. CDR3 in DNA: TGTGCCAGCACCCAAAGCGAAGGAGAGCAGTACTTC.

The CDR3 sequence: CAWSPTRTNRVGEKLFF. The CDR3 nucleotides are TGTGCCTGGAGTCCTACCCGGACCAACAGGGTTGGAGAAAAACTGTTTTTT. The V gene is TRBV30, the J gene TRBJ1-4, with D possibly TRBD1 on 6 matching bases. CDR1 is GTSNPN, CDR2 SVGIG, per germline (reference sequence). Deletions cut 2 bases from V and 8 bases from J, with 24 bases between. This CDR3 comprises 17 residues. Looking up the rest from reference TRBV30 and TRBJ1-4 gives the full variable domain: SQTIHQWPATLVQPVGSPLSLECTVEGTSNPNLYWYRQAAGRGLQLLFYSVGIGQISSEVPQNLSASRPQDRQFILSSKKLLLSDSGFYLCAWSPTRTNRVGEKLFFGSGTQLSVL.

CDR3 nucleotide sequence: TGTGCCAGTAGGGAGCAGGGGGCTAACACCGGGGAGCTGTTTTTT. Translated: CASREQGANTGELFF. This chain joins TRBV19 and TRBJ2-2; TRBD1 matches at 8 bases. The CDR3 covers 15 residues. The J segment lost 2 bases and the V segment lost 6 bases, leaving 5 bases of the junction unmatched. In germline, CDR1 is LNHDA, CDR2 SQIVND (reference sequence).

J is TRBJ2-5 and V is TRBV3-1 (or the pseudogene TRBV3-2); possibly TRBD2 for D (6 bases). With 0 bases removed from V and 1 base from J, the gap between germline ends came to 12 bases. The CDR3 is 16 residues long. Per the germline V gene, CDR1 is LGHDT and CDR2 is YNNKEL (reference sequence). CDR3 amino acids: CASSQERGAFQETQYF. The CDR3 DNA reads TGTGCCAGCAGCCAAGAGCGCGGGGCTTTCCAAGAGACCCAGTACTTC.

The rearrangement joins TRBV29-1 to TRBJ1-1, with unresolved D. V was trimmed by 4 bases and J by 4 bases, leaving 4 bases between them. CDR3 size: 10 residues. Germline V lookup: CDR1 SQVTM, CDR2 ANQGSEA. CDR3 bases: TGCAGCGTTGCAGTCACTGAAGCTTTCTTT. Amino acid sequence: CSVAVTEAFF.

The rearrangement links TRBV3-1 (or the pseudogene TRBV3-2) to TRBJ2-7; TRBD1 aligns across 8 bases. The germline gives CDR1 LGHDT, CDR2 YNNKEL (reference sequence). V shed 4 bases and J 3 bases; nucleotides not matched to a gene: 5. This CDR3 spans 14 amino acids. In nucleotides, the CDR3 is TGTGCCAGCAGCCTCTTGGGACAGGTCTACGAGCAGTACTTC. Residues: CASSLLGQVYEQYF.

CDR3 loop: CASSGLAARGEQFF. For the CDR3, the DNA is TGTGCCAGCTCCGGACTAGCGGCCCGGGGTGAGCAGTTCTTC. The chain employs TRBV2 and TRBJ2-1; 10 bases map to TRBD2. This CDR3 spans 14 amino acids. The V gene's germline CDR1 is SNHLY and CDR2 FYNNEI. V was pared by 8 bases and J by 9 bases, with 10 bases of the junction left unmatched.

The V call is TRBV5-1, the J call TRBJ1-1, with D tentatively TRBD1 (5 bases). The V gene's germline CDR1 is SGHRS and CDR2 YFSETQ. The CDR3 spans 13 residues. Trimming removed 1 base from V and 4 bases from J, with 8 bases in between. This CDR3 is CASSLLGGTEAFF. DNA of the CDR3: TGCGCCAGCAGCTTGTTGGGGGGCACTGAAGCTTTCTTT.

The rearrangement joins TRBV19 to TRBJ1-1; tentatively, D is TRBD1 (5 bases). This CDR3 comprises 16 residues. Germline loops: CDR1 LNHDA, CDR2 SQIVND (reference sequence). V was pared by 2 bases and J by 6 bases, with 19 bases between. CDR3 loop: CASSISGGSPRAEAFF. The DNA of the CDR3 is TGTGCCAGTAGTATATCGGGAGGCTCCCCCAGGGCTGAAGCTTTCTTT.

This clone was recorded once. The genes are TRBV4-3 and TRBJ1-1, with D tentatively TRBD1 (6 bases). The CDR3 runs 17 residues. The V and J ends lost 0 bases and 5 bases respectively, with 19 bases between them. CDR1 and CDR2 (germline): LGHNA, YSLEER. CDR3 coding DNA: TGCGCCAGCAGCCAAGATCTTGACAGTTCTAGGGGGACTGAAGCTTTCTTT. This encodes CASSQDLDSSRGTEAFF.

The chain couples TRBV29-1 to TRBJ1-5, with a possible D match to TRBD1 (5 bases). CDR3 length: 13 residues. In germline, CDR1 is SQVTM, CDR2 ANQGSEA. V was pared by 5 bases and J by 0 bases, with 8 bases between. The CDR3 DNA reads TGCAGCGTTTCGGACATTAGCAATCAGCCCCAGCATTTT. Protein: CSVSDISNQPQHF.

The chain is built from TRBV24-1 and TRBJ2-1; the D gene is possibly TRBD2 (5 bases). V lost 4 bases to trimming and J lost 7 bases, with 16 bases between them. The CDR3 runs to 15 residues. Germline loops: CDR1 KGHDR, CDR2 SFDVKD. In DNA, the CDR3 is TGTGCCACCAGTGAGGTAGGACCCGGGGAGAATGAGCAGTTCTTC. Translating gives CATSEVGPGENEQFF.